This T cell receptor beta chain was observed in a study of tumor and adjacent non-tumor tissue in lung cancer. Three rounds of nested PCR, following a modified ARM-PCR protocol, produced the TCRbeta library. TCRdb independently ran MiXCR on the multiplex PCR reads; one entry per CDR3 protein. This sample has 100,000 or so distinct CDR3 sequences, with about 62% found just once. With regard to this clonotype: One end of the junction varies from germline; a read error may be responsible.

The CDR3 is 15 residues long. Germline V gene lookup returns CDR1 ENHRY and CDR2 SYGVKD. No cell sorting was done before RNA was extracted from the tissue. This non-tumor lung sample came from over 3 cm beyond the tumor edge. The source is a man aged 30-40 years with non-small cell lung cancer. The sequencing sample was made of distant non-tumor lung tissue. The chain employs TRBV10-3 and TRBJ1-5, with a weak D call TRBD1 (6 bases). This CDR3 is CATTGGADNNQPQHF. In DNA, the CDR3 is TGTGCCACCACCGGGGGGGCGGATAACAATCAGCCTCAGCATTTT.